This is a list of T cell receptor beta chains from one sample in a study of blood T cell repertoires in COVID-19. Only in-frame clones appear in the TCRdb table, and some are missing; sequencing was by immunoSEQ multiplex PCR. Among about 490,000 clones listed, 80% to 90% were seen once. The sequencing input was peripheral blood. These receptor sequences come from a human donor in a cohort sampled during active COVID-19. The CDR3 runs from the conserved cysteine through the conserved F or W. The order of the fields is clone size, D gene, V gene, J gene, CDR3 DNA, CDR3 protein. A D gene is named only where the DNA matches it firmly. Clone size is given for some rows only: seen once, a few or many times, or a class if the clone is expanded.

-	-	TRBV6-6	TRBJ2-7	TGTGCCAGCAGTTACTCGAGACAAGACGAGCAGTACTTC	CASSYSRQDEQYF
-	TRBD1	TRBV18	TRBJ2-7	TGTGCCAGCTCACCACCGACAGGGGCCAACGAGCAGTACTTC	CASSPPTGANEQYF
-	-	TRBV9	TRBJ1-3	TGTGCCAGCAGCGTTCTCGGGTCTGGAAACACCATATATTTT	CASSVLGSGNTIYF
-	TRBD2	TRBV2	TRBJ2-3	TGTGCCAGCAGCGGGACTAGCGGCACAGATACGCAGTATTTT	CASSGTSGTDTQYF
-	-	TRBV30	TRBJ2-5	TGTGCCTGGAGTACAGTGGGAGAGACCCAGTACTTC	CAWSTVGETQYF
-	TRBD1	TRBV24-1	TRBJ2-1	TGTGCCACCAGTGACGTCAAACAGGGGGCCCCCTACTACAATGAGCAGTTCTTC	CATSDVKQGAPYYNEQFF
-	-	TRBV4-3	TRBJ1-5	TGCGCCAGCAGCCTTCGGACAAATCAGCCCCAGCATTTT	CASSLRTNQPQHF
-	TRBD1	TRBV18	TRBJ2-7	TGTGCCAGCTCACCAGGACAGGGGGACTACGAGCAGTACTTC	CASSPGQGDYEQYF
-	-	TRBV6-4	TRBJ1-5	TGTGCCAGCAGCGTCTATAGCAATCAGCCCCAGCATTTT	CASSVYSNQPQHF
-	-	TRBV7-3	TRBJ2-2	TGTGCCAGTGCCCCAAAAATAACAGGGTCCACCGGGGAGCTGTTTTTT	CASAPKITGSTGELFF
-	TRBD1	TRBV5-6	TRBJ1-4	TGTGCCAGCAGCCCAGGGACAGGGGAAGGTGAAAAACTGTTTTTT	CASSPGTGEGEKLFF
-	-	TRBV28	TRBJ2-1	TGTGCCAGCAGTTTTTCTGCGTTGAATGAGCAGTTCTTC	CASSFSALNEQFF
-	TRBD2	TRBV30	TRBJ2-7	TGTGCCTGGAGGGGCGGGAGGGGCGACGAGCAGTACTTC	CAWRGGRGDEQYF
once	-	TRBV3-1/TRBV3-2	TRBJ2-7	TGTGCCAGCAGCCAAGGAGTATACGAGCAGTACTTC	CASSQGVYEQYF
-	TRBD1	TRBV30	TRBJ1-1	TGTGCCTGGGACAGGGCTTTGAACACTGAAGCTTTCTTT	CAWDRALNTEAFF
-	TRBD2	TRBV10-2	TRBJ2-7	TGCGCCAGCAGTGACCCCGGGACTAGCGCCGGGGGGGAGCAGTACTTC	CASSDPGTSAGGEQYF
-	-	TRBV7-6	TRBJ2-1	TGTGCCAGCAGCTTATCGGTTGCGGGATACTCCTACAATGAGCAGTTCTTC	CASSLSVAGYSYNEQFF
-	TRBD2	TRBV6-6	TRBJ2-3	TGTGCCAGCAGTCCCCGGACTAGCGGGAGAGGACGGGCGGATACGCAGTATTTT	CASSPRTSGRGRADTQYF
few	-	TRBV7-6	TRBJ2-5	TGTGCCAGCAGCTCGCCACCTCAGGAGACCCAGTACTTC	CASSSPPQETQYF
-	TRBD2	TRBV2	TRBJ2-5	TGTGCCAGCAGTGGGGTAGCGGGAGACCCCGAGGAAGAGACCCAGTACTTC	CASSGVAGDPEEETQYF
-	-	TRBV29-1	TRBJ2-5	TGCAGCGTTGAGGGCCCAGAACAAGAGACCCAGTACTTC	CSVEGPEQETQYF
-	TRBD2	TRBV5-1	TRBJ2-7	TGCGCCAGCAGCTCCGTAGCGGGAGGGGGGACCTACGAGCAGTACTTC	CASSSVAGGGTYEQYF
-	-	TRBV7-3	TRBJ1-1	TGTGCCAGCAGCCTAAACCCGGTCGCTGAAGCTTTCTTT	CASSLNPVAEAFF
-	TRBD2	TRBV7-9	TRBJ2-2	TGTGCCAGCAGCACGACACTAGCGGGAGGGGATAGATTCGCGAACACCGGGGAGCTGTTTTTT	CASSTTLAGGDRFANTGELFF
-	-	TRBV27	TRBJ1-5	TGTGCCAGCAGTCCCCGAGTTGGGGCAGGGAATCAGCCCCAGCATTTT	CASSPRVGAGNQPQHF
-	-	TRBV2	TRBJ1-2	TGTGCCAGCAGTAGAGGCTCAATCTATAACTATGGCTACACCTTC	CASSRGSIYNYGYTF
-	-	TRBV16	TRBJ1-2	TGTGCCAGCAGTTATAACTATGGCTACACCTTC	CASSYNYGYTF
few	TRBD1	TRBV16	TRBJ2-7	TGTGCCAGCAGCCCCCAGACAGGGGTTAGGCAGTACTTC	CASSPQTGVRQYF
-	TRBD1	TRBV15	TRBJ1-6	TGTGCCACCAGCCCCGGGACAGGGGGAAATTCACCCCTCCACTTT	CATSPGTGGNSPLHF
-	TRBD2	TRBV29-1	TRBJ2-7	TGCAGCGTTGAGACTAGCGGGAGCGACGAGCAGTACTTC	CSVETSGSDEQYF
few	TRBD1	TRBV12-3/TRBV12-4	TRBJ1-2	TGTGCCAGCAGTTATACAGGGGCATCTGGCTACACCTTC	CASSYTGASGYTF
-	TRBD2	TRBV6-4	TRBJ2-2	TGTGCCAGCAGTGTCTGGGGGACTAGCGGTCAAGCCTTCACCGGGGAGCTGTTTTTT	CASSVWGTSGQAFTGELFF